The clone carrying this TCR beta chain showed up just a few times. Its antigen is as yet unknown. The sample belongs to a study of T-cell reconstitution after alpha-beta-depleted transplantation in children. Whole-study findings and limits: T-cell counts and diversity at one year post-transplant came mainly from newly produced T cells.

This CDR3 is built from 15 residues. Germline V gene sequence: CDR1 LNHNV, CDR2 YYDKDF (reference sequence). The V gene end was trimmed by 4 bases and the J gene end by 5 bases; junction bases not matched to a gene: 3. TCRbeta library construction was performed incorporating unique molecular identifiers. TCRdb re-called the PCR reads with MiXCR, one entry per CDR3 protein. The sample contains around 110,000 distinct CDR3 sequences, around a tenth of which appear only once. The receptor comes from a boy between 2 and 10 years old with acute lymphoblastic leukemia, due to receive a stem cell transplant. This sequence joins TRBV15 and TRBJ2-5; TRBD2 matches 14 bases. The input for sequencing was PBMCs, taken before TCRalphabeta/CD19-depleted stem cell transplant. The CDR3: CATSKGLAGDETQYF. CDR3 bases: TGTGCCACCAGCAAGGGACTAGCGGGAGACGAGACCCAGTACTTC.